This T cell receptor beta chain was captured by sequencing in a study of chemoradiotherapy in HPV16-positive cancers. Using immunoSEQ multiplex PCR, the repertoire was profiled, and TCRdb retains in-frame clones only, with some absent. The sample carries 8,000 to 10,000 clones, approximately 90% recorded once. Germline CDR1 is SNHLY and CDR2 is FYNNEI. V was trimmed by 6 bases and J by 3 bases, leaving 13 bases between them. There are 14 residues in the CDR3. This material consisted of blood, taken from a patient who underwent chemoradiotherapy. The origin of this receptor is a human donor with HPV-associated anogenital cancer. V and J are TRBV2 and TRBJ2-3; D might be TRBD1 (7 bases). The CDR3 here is CASRPQGGTDTQYF. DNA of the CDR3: TGTGCCAGCAGACCCCAGGGGGGTACAGATACGCAGTATTTT.